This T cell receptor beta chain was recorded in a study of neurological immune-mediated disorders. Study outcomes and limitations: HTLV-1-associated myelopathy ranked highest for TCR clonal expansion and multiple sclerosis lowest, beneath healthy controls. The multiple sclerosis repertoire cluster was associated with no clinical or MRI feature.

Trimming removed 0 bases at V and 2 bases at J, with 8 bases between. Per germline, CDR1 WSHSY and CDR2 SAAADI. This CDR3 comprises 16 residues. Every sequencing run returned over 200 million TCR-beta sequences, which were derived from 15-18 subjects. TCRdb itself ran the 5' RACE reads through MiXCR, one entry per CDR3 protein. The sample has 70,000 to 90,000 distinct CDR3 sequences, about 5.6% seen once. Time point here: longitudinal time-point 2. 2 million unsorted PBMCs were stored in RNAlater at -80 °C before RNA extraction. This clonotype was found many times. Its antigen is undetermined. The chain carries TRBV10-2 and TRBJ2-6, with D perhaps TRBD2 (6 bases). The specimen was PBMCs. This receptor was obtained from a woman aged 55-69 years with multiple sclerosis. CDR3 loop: CASSESWGAGANVLTF. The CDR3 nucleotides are TGCGCCAGCAGTGAGTCATGGGGGGCTGGGGCCAACGTCCTGACTTTC.